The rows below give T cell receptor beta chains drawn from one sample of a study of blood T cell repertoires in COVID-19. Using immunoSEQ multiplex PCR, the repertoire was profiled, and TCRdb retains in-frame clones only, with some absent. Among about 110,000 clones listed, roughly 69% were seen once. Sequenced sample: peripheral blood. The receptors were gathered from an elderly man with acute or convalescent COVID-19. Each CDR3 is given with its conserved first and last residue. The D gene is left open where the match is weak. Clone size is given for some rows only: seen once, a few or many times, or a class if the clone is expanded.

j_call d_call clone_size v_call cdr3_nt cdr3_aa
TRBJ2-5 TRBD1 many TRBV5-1 TGCGCCAGCAGCTTGGGGGGCACAGGGGGGCCCCTGGAGACCCAGTACTTC CASSLGGTGGPLETQYF
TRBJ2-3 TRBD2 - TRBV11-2 TGTGCCAGCAGCTCCTATCCGTTTAGCGGGATAACAGATACGCAGTATTTT CASSSYPFSGITDTQYF
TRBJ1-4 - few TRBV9 TGTGCCAGCAGCGTTGGGAGCAGTGGTGAAAAACTGTTTTTT CASSVGSSGEKLFF
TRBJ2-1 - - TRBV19 TGTGCCAGTAGTATAGATCGGGGTTACAATGAGCAGTTCTTC CASSIDRGYNEQFF
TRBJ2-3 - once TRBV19 TGTGCCAGTAGTCGTTTCCAGCGGGCCGGGGATACGCAGTATTTT CASSRFQRAGDTQYF
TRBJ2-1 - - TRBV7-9 TGTGCCAGCAGCCCCCTTCGGGGCGGGACGTACAATGAGCAGTTCTTC CASSPLRGGTYNEQFF
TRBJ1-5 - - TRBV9 TGTGCCAGCAGCGGGGGGGAAGGTCAGCCCCAGCATTTT CASSGGEGQPQHF
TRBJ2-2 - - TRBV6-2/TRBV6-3 TGTGCCAGCAGGCCTACTAGTAGCGCCGGGGAGCTGTTTTTT CASRPTSSAGELFF
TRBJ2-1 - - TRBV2 TGTGCCAGGGAACAGCTAACCTACAATGAGCAGTTCTTC CAREQLTYNEQFF
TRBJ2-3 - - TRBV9 TGTGCCAGCAGCGTAGTAGAGGGAGATACGCAGTATTTT CASSVVEGDTQYF
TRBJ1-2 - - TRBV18 TGTGCCAGCTCACCGGCCTTCTATGGCTACACCTTC CASSPAFYGYTF
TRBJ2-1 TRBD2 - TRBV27 TGTGCCAGCAGTTTCTTGACTAGCGAAGAGCAGTTCTTC CASSFLTSEEQFF
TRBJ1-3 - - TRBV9 TGTGCCAGCAGCGTAGACAGCTTCTCTGGAAACACCATATATTTT CASSVDSFSGNTIYF
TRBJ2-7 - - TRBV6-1 TGTGCCAGCAGTGAACCCCGTATTGACGAGCAGTACTTC CASSEPRIDEQYF
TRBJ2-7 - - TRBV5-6 TGTGCCAGCAGCGTGAGAGGTTTAGAGCAGTACTTC CASSVRGLEQYF
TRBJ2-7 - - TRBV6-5 TGTGCCAGCAGTTACGACAGAGCTTACTACGAGCAGTACTTC CASSYDRAYYEQYF
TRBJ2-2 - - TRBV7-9 TGTGCCAGCAGCTCTTCAGGGGCCGGGGAGCTGTTTTTT CASSSSGAGELFF